The clone carrying this TCR beta chain turned up a few times. The sample belongs to a study of control samples from healthy donors and cancer patients. Profiling relied on immunoSEQ multiplex PCR, and the TCRdb table lists in-frame clones only, not all of them. The table has approximately 44,000 clones, 70% to 75% seen once. Looked up from germline, CDR1 is MNHNS and CDR2 is SASEGT. The CDR3 runs 15 residues. V dropped 3 bases and J dropped 5 bases, with 16 bases sitting between them. The sequenced material came from formalin-fixed, paraffin-embedded tissue. The rearrangement uses TRBV6-1 and TRBJ1-1; tentatively, D is TRBD1 (6 bases). The receptor's source is a male donor with melanoma. The CDR3 bases are TGTGCCAGCAGTGACGGCGGGGGGCGAGGGACTGAAGCTTTCTTT. Encoded protein: CASSDGGGRGTEAFF.